The clone carrying this TCR beta chain was observed a handful of times. Its matching antigen is unknown. A sort by CD45RO/CCR7/CD25/CD127/CD95/CD27 yielded CD4+ naive, central memory, regulatory and stem cell-like memory cells. The record originates from a study of beta chain features in type 1 diabetes. Findings of the study overall: Comparison showed that naive, central memory and Treg TCRB repertoires appeared more similar among patients than among healthy donors.

Trimming at V came to 5 bases and at J to 2 bases, leaving 4 bases not matched to a gene. Germline values: CDR1 SGHTA, CDR2 FQGTGA. The CDR3 contains 14 residues. Expressed TCRB transcripts were sequenced, since all the RNA that had been isolated was reverse transcribed. Only in-frame clones appear in the TCRdb table, and some are missing; sequencing was by immunoSEQ multiplex PCR. The sample shows hundreds of thousands of clones, 10% to 15% of them seen only once. Sequenced input: naive CD4+ T cells from blood. The V and J genes are TRBV7-3 and TRBJ1-2; 8 bases match TRBD1. This sequence originates from a man between 18 and 29 years old in good health. The DNA for the CDR3 is TGTGCCAGCAGCCACGGGACAGGCAACTATGGCTACACCTTC. Protein: CASSHGTGNYGYTF.